This TCR beta chain derives from a study of blood T cell repertoires in COVID-19. Trimming took 4 bases from V and 1 from J; bases not matched to a gene: 4. The CDR3 runs 15 residues. The germline V gene encodes CDR1 SNHLY and CDR2 FYNNEI. Only in-frame clones appear in the TCRdb table, and some are missing; sequencing was by immunoSEQ multiplex PCR. The data show over 200,000 clones, more than 80% seen once. The chain couples TRBV2 to TRBJ2-1; 7 bases are shared with TRBD1. Sample: PBMCs or T cells enriched from blood (not recorded which). The sequence was obtained from a man aged 60 to 69 who had recovered from COVID-19. The CDR3 coding sequence is TGTGCCAGCAGTGGGGACAGAGGATCCTACAATGAGCAGTTCTTC. Translation gives CASSGDRGSYNEQFF.